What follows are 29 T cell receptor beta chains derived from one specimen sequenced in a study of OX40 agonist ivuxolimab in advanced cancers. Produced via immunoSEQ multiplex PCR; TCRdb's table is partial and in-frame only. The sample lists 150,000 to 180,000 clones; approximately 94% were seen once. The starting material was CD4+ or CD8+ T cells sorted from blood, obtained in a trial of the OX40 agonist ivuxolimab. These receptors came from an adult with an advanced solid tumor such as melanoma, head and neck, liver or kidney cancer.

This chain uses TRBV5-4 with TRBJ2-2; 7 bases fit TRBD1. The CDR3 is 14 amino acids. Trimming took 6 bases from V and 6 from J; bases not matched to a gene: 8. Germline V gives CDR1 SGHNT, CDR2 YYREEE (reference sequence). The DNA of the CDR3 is TGTGCCAGCAAGCAGGGGGTGTCCCCCGGGGAGCTGTTTTTT. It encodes CASKQGVSPGELFF.

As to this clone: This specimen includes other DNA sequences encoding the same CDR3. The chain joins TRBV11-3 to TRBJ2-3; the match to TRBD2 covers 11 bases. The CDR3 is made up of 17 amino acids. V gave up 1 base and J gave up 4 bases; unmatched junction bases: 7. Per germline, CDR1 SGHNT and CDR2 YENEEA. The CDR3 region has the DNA TGTGCCAGCAGCTTAGGTTGGACTAGCGGGCGGTCAGATACGCAGTATTTT. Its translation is CASSLGWTSGRSDTQYF.

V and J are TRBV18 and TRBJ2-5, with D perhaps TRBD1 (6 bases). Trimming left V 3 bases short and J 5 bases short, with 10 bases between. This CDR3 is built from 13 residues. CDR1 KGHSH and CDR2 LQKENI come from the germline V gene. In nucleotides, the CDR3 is TGTGCCAGCTCACCGGGGGCCGGGGAGACCCAGTACTTC. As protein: CASSPGAGETQYF.

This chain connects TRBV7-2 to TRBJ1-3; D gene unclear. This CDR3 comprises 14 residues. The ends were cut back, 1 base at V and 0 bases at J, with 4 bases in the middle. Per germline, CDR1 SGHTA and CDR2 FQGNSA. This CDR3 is CASSLVGSGNTIYF. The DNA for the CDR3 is TGTGCCAGCAGCTTAGTAGGCTCTGGAAACACCATATATTTT.

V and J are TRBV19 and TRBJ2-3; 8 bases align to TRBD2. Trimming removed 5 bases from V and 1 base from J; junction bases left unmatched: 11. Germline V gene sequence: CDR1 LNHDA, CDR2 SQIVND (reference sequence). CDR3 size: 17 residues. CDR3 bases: TGTGCCAGTAGTCGGACAGCGGGAGCGGTAGGCACAGATACGCAGTATTTT. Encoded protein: CASSRTAGAVGTDTQYF.

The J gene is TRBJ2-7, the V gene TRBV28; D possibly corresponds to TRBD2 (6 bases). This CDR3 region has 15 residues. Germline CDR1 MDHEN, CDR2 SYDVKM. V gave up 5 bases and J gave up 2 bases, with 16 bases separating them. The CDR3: CASSIPSVGTYEQYF. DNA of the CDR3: TGTGCCAGCAGTATCCCTAGCGTGGGAACCTACGAGCAGTACTTC.

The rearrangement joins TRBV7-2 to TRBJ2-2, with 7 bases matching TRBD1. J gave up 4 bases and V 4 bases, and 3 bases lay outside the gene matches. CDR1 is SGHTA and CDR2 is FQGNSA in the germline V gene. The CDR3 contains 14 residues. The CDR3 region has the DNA TGTGCCAGCAGCTCCTACAGGGGCACCGGGGAGCTGTTTTTT. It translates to CASSSYRGTGELFF.

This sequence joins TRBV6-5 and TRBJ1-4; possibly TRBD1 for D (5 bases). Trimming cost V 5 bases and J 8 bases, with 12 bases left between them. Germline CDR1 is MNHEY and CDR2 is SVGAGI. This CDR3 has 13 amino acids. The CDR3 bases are TGTGCCAGCAGTCCCGCGGGGGGGGAAAAACTGTTTTTT. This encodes CASSPAGGEKLFF.

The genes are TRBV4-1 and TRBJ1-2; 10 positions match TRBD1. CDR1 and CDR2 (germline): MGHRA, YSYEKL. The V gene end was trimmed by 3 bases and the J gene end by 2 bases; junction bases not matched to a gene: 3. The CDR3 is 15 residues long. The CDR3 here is CASSHPTGGNYGYTF. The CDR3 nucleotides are TGCGCCAGCAGCCATCCGACAGGGGGCAACTATGGCTACACCTTC.

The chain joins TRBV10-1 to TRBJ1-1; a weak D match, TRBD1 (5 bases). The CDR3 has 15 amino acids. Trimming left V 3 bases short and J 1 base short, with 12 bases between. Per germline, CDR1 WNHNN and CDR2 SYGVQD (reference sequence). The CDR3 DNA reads TGCGCCAGCAGTGAATCCGGGACGGCGAACACTGAAGCTTTCTTT. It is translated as CASSESGTANTEAFF.

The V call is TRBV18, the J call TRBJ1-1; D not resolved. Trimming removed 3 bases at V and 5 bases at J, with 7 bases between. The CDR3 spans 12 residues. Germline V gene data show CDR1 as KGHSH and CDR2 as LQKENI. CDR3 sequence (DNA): TGTGCCAGCTCACCCCGGGAGACTGAAGCTTTCTTT. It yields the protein CASSPRETEAFF.

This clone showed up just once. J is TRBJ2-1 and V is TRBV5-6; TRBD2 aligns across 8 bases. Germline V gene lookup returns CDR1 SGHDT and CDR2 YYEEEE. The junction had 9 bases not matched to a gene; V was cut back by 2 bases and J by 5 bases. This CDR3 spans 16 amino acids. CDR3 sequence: CASSFRRGLGNNEQFF. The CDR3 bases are TGTGCCAGCAGCTTTAGGAGGGGACTAGGGAACAATGAGCAGTTCTTC.

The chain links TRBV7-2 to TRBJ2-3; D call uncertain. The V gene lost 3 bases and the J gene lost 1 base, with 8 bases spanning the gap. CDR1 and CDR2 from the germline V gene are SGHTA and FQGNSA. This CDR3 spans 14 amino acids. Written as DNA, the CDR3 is TGTGCCAGCAGCTTGGGGTATGGCACAGATACGCAGTATTTT. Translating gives CASSLGYGTDTQYF.

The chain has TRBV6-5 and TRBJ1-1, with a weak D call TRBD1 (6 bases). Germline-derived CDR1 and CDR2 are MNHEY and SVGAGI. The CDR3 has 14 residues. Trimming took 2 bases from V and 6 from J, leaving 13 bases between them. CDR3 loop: CASSYGGPGAEAFF. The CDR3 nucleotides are TGTGCCAGCAGTTACGGGGGGCCGGGCGCTGAAGCTTTCTTT.

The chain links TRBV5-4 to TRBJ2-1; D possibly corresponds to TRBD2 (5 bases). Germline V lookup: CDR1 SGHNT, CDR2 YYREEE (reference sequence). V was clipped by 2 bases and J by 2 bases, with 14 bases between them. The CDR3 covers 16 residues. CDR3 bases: TGTGCCAGCAGCTTAGGAGGATCCTTAGCCTACAATGAGCAGTTCTTC. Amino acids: CASSLGGSLAYNEQFF.

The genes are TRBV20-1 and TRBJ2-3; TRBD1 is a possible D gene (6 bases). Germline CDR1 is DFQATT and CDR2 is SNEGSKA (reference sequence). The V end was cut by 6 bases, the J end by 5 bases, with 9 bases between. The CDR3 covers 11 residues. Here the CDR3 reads CSAGQQDTQYF. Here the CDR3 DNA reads TGCAGTGCGGGACAACAAGATACGCAGTATTTT.

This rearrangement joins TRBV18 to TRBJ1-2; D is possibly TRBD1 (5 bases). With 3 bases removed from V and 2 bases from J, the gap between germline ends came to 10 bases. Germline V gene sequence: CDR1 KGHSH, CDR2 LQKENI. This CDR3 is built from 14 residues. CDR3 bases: TGTGCCAGCTCACCGGGGGAGCTCAACTATGGCTACACCTTC. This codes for CASSPGELNYGYTF.

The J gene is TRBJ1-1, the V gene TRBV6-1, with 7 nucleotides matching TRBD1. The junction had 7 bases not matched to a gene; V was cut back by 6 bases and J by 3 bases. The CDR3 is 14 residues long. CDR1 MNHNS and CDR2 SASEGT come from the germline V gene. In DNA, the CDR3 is TGTGCCAGCAGAAAAGGACAGGTGGACACTGAAGCTTTCTTT. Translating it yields CASRKGQVDTEAFF.

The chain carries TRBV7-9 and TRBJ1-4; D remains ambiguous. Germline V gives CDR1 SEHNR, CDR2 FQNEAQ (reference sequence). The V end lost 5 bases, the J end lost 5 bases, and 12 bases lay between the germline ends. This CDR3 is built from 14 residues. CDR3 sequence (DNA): TGTGCCAGCAGCCCCGGGCAGTTCAATGAAAAACTGTTTTTT. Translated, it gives CASSPGQFNEKLFF.

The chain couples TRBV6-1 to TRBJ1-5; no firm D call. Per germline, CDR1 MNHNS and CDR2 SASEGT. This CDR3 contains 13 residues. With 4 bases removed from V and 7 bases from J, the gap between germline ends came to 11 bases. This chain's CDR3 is CASSVLERQPQHF. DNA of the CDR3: TGTGCCAGCAGTGTCCTGGAGAGGCAGCCCCAGCATTTT.

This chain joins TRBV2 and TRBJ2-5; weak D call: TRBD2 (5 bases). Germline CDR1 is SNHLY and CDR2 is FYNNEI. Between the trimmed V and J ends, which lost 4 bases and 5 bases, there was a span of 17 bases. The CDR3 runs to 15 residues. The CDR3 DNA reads TGTGCCAGCAGTGCTATAGGGTCCCCGGGGGAGACCCAGTACTTC. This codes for CASSAIGSPGETQYF.

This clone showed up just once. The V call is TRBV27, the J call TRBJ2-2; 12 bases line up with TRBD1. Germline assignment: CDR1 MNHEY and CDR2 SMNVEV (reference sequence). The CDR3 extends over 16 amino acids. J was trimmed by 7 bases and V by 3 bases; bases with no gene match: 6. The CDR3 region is CASSFRDRGQGGELFF. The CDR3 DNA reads TGTGCCAGCAGTTTCCGGGACAGGGGGCAAGGCGGGGAGCTGTTTTTT.

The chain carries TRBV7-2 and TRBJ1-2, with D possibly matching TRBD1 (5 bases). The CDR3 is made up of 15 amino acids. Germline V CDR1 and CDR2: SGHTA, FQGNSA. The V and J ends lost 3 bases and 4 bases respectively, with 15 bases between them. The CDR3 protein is CASSLAPGQPYGYTF. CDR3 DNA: TGTGCCAGCAGCTTGGCGCCCGGACAACCCTATGGCTACACCTTC.

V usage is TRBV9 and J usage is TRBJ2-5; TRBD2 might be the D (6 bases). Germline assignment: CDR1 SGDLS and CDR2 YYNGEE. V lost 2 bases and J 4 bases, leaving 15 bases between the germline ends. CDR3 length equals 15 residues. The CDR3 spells CASSVTVSGVETQYF. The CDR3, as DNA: TGTGCCAGCAGCGTCACCGTATCGGGAGTAGAGACCCAGTACTTC.

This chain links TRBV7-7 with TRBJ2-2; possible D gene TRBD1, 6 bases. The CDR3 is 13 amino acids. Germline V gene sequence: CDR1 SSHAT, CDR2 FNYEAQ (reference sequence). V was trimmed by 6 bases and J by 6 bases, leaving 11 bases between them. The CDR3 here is CASSSQGPGELFF. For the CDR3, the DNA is TGTGCCAGCAGTTCACAGGGCCCCGGGGAGCTGTTTTTT.

The CDR3 loop is CAWRGQGRSPLHF. Written as DNA, the CDR3 is TGTGCCTGGAGGGGACAGGGGCGATCACCCCTCCACTTT. The V gene is TRBV30, the J gene TRBJ1-6; 10 nucleotides line up with TRBD1. Germline V CDR1 and CDR2: GTSNPN, SVGIG (reference sequence). The CDR3 loop spans 13 amino acids. V trimming: 3 bases; J trimming: 10 bases; junction bases outside the gene matches: 3.

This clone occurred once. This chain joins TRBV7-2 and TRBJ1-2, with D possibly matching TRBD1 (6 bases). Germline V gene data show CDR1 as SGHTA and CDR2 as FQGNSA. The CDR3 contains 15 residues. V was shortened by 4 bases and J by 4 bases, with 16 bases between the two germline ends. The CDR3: CASSSTGPSSYGYTF. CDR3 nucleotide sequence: TGTGCCAGCAGCTCGACAGGACCATCTTCCTATGGCTACACCTTC.

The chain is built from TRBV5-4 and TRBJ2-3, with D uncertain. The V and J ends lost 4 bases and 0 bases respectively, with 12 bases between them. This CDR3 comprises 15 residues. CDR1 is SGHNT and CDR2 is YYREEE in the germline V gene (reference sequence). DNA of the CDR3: TGTGCCAGCAGCCCGGAAACAGCTAGCACAGATACGCAGTATTTT. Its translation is CASSPETASTDTQYF.

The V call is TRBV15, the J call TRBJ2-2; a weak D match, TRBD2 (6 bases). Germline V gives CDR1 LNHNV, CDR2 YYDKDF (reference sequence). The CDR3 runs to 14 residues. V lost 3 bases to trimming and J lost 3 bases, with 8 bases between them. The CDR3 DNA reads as TGTGCCACCAGCAGGGGACTGGACACCGGGGAGCTGTTTTTT. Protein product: CATSRGLDTGELFF.